This entry lists 14 T cell receptor beta chains sequenced from one sample in a study of lymphopenia after photon versus proton radiotherapy. TCRdb keeps only in-frame clones here, not all; method: immunoSEQ multiplex PCR. The sample records 25,000 to 30,000 clones, over 75% being singletons. The sequenced sample was peripheral blood, obtained from a patient treated with photon-based radiotherapy. The receptors were gathered from a man aged 45-65 years with gastric cancer.

The chain joins TRBV6-1 to TRBJ1-2, with D maybe TRBD1 (6 bases). V was cut by 7 bases and J by 8 bases, with 14 bases left in between. The length of the CDR3 is 12 residues. CDR1 MNHNS and CDR2 SASEGT come from the germline V gene. CDR3 loop: CASMDGGGGYTF. In DNA, the CDR3 is TGTGCCAGCATGGACGGGGGCGGAGGCTACACCTTC.

The chain combines TRBV9 with TRBJ2-5; D may match TRBD1 or TRBD2 (6 bases each). Germline loops: CDR1 SGDLS, CDR2 YYNGEE. The V gene lost 3 bases and the J gene lost 4 bases, with 16 bases spanning the gap. The CDR3 is 15 amino acids. The CDR3 DNA follows: TGTGCCAGCAGCGCCCTAGGGGGGCCGAGAGAGACCCAGTACTTC. The encoded protein is CASSALGGPRETQYF.

This clone occurred once. J is TRBJ2-3 and V is TRBV5-1; TRBD1 aligns across 7 bases. The CDR3 covers 15 residues. Germline V CDR1 and CDR2: SGHRS, YFSETQ. Germline trimming cut 4 bases from V and 3 bases from J; bases unmatched to any gene: 8. CDR3 in DNA: TGCGCCAGCAGCCGAGAAGGGGACAGAACAGATACGCAGTATTTT. It encodes CASSREGDRTDTQYF.

This chain links TRBV5-1 with TRBJ2-3; D call uncertain. Germline V CDR1 and CDR2: SGHRS, YFSETQ. The ends were cut back, 5 bases at V and 0 bases at J, with 4 bases in the middle. The length of the CDR3 is 12 residues. The chain's CDR3 is CASSWSTDTQYF. For the CDR3, the DNA is TGCGCCAGCAGTTGGAGCACAGATACGCAGTATTTT.

The chain uses TRBV11-2 and TRBJ1-2; TRBD1 matches at 12 bases. In germline, CDR1 is SGHAT, CDR2 FQNNGV. After removal of 1 base from V and 5 bases from J, the junction contained 8 bases not matched to a gene. The CDR3 runs to 17 residues. The CDR3 region is CASSLVSGQGAIYGYTF. CDR3 DNA sequence: TGTGCCAGCAGCTTAGTTTCGGGACAGGGGGCCATTTATGGCTACACCTTC.

This clone has just one count. The gene calls are TRBV19 and TRBJ2-7; D might be TRBD1 or TRBD2, each matching 5 bases. Trimming took 8 bases from V and 3 from J, leaving 17 bases between them. The CDR3 has 14 residues. Germline CDR1 and CDR2: LNHDA and SQIVND (reference sequence). The CDR3, as DNA: TGTGCCAGTGCGAGGGGAGACACCGGCTACGAGCAGTACTTC. Translation: CASARGDTGYEQYF.

The J gene is TRBJ2-2, the V gene TRBV10-3, with a weak D call TRBD1 (6 bases). CDR1 and CDR2 (germline): ENHRY, SYGVKD. Trimming took 6 bases from V and 1 from J, leaving 9 bases between them. CDR3 length: 14 amino acids. This CDR3 reads CAIRADRNTGELFF. CDR3 sequence (DNA): TGTGCCATCAGGGCGGACAGGAACACCGGGGAGCTGTTTTTT.

The chain couples TRBV30 to TRBJ2-5; possible D gene TRBD2, 6 bases. V was trimmed by 5 bases and J by 4 bases, leaving 11 bases between them. The CDR3 is made up of 12 amino acids. Germline V gives CDR1 GTSNPN, CDR2 SVGIG (reference sequence). CDR3 amino acids: CAWGEVGETQYF. CDR3 coding DNA: TGTGCCTGGGGGGAGGTAGGAGAGACCCAGTACTTC.

This clone was found a few times. The DNA of the CDR3 is TGCGCCAGCAGCTCTGGACAGGGGGCTTATGGGGCCAACGTCCTGACTTTC. It codes for CASSSGQGAYGANVLTF. The rearrangement links TRBV5-1 to TRBJ2-6, with 11 bases aligning to TRBD1. The CDR3 totals 17 residues. Germline V CDR1 and CDR2: SGHRS, YFSETQ. The V and J ends lost 3 bases and 3 bases, in that order; junction bases with no gene match: 5.

A few counts support this clone. The chain recombines TRBV7-9 with TRBJ1-4, with D possibly being TRBD1 (6 bases). The CDR3 covers 13 residues. CDR1 is SEHNR, CDR2 FQNEAQ, per germline (reference sequence). The germline V and J ends were trimmed by 2 bases and 6 bases, with 7 bases remaining between them. CDR3: CASSLQGYEKLFF. As DNA, the CDR3 is TGTGCCAGCAGCTTACAGGGGTATGAAAAACTGTTTTTT.

The sample holds one count of this clone. The genes are TRBV21-1 and TRBJ1-5. TRBV21-1 has pseudogene status. The CDR3 runs to 16 residues. CDR3 protein: CASSKRDPQEDQPQHF. The CDR3 region has the DNA TGTGCCAGCAGCAAACGGGACCCCCAGGAAGATCAGCCCCAGCATTTT.

The chain recombines TRBV5-1 with TRBJ1-2; D is perhaps TRBD1 (5 bases). The germline CDR1 and CDR2 sequences are SGHRS and YFSETQ. Between the trimmed V and J ends, which lost 2 bases and 3 bases, there was a span of 8 bases. The CDR3 is 13 amino acids. The CDR3 coding sequence is TGCGCCAGCAGCTTAGCAGGGTACTATGGCTACACCTTC. Its protein product is CASSLAGYYGYTF.

This chain links TRBV5-5 with TRBJ1-5; unclear D gene. Deletions cut 0 bases from V and 1 base from J, with 17 bases between. Germline-derived CDR1 and CDR2 are SGHKS and YYEKEE (reference sequence). This CDR3 region has 18 residues. The CDR3 region is CASSLGEGRIRSNQPQHF. Written as DNA, the CDR3 is TGTGCCAGCAGCTTGGGGGAGGGTCGGATTCGCAGCAATCAGCCCCAGCATTTT.

The chain has TRBV5-1 and TRBJ2-7; no definite D call. V lost 0 bases, J lost 0 bases, and 7 bases lay in between. Germline V gene sequence: CDR1 SGHRS, CDR2 YFSETQ. The CDR3 spans 14 residues. In DNA form, the CDR3 reads TGCGCCAGCAGCTTGGACGCCCACTCCTACGAGCAGTACTTC. It codes for CASSLDAHSYEQYF. The whole variable domain, remainder taken from reference TRBV5-1 and TRBJ2-7, is KAGVTQTPRYLIKTRGQQVTLSCSPISGHRSVSWYQQTPGQGLQFLFEYFSETQRNKGNFPGRFSGRQFSNSRSEMNVSTLELGDSALYLCASSLDAHSYEQYFGPGTRLTVT.